This T cell receptor beta chain was captured by sequencing in a study of T cell responses to AZD1222 COVID-19 vaccine. General study findings and limits: Mostly white British, mostly female donors; authors suggested clonal diversity may be underestimated. Without day 14 samples, only post-peak T cell repertoires were studied.

CDR1 is SGHNT, CDR2 YYREEE, per germline (reference sequence). Trimming took 4 bases from V and 5 from J; bases not matched to a gene: 9. The CDR3 has 14 amino acids. Sequencing used immunoSEQ multiplex PCR; TCRdb keeps in-frame clones, though not all of them. The data show around 120,000 clones, around 90% seen once. Notes on this clone: Its antigen is still unknown.

This clonotype was obtained from an adult in good health. Sequences were derived from peripheral blood, sampled on day 0 of AZD1222 vaccination. The gene calls are TRBV5-4 and TRBJ2-7, with TRBD2 matching 7 bases. CDR3 sequence: CASSLKGGSHEQYF. In nucleotides, the CDR3 is TGTGCCAGCAGCCTCAAGGGCGGGAGCCACGAGCAGTACTTC.